Below are 19 T cell receptor beta chains sequenced from a single sample in a study of OX40 agonist ivuxolimab in advanced cancers. Some clones are missing from TCRdb's copy, which holds only in-frame ones; the method was immunoSEQ multiplex PCR. The data show approximately 82,000 clones, 92% seen once. The material sequenced was CD4+ or CD8+ T cells sorted from blood, taken in a trial of the OX40 agonist ivuxolimab. These receptors were collected from an adult with an advanced solid tumor such as melanoma, head and neck, liver or kidney cancer.

The CDR3 loop is CASSLEQGVTGELFF. CDR3 bases: TGCGCCAGCAGCTTGGAACAGGGGGTCACCGGGGAGCTGTTTTTT. The chain recombines TRBV5-1 with TRBJ2-2; 8 bases line up with TRBD1. The germline CDR1 and CDR2 sequences are SGHRS and YFSETQ. Trimming took 0 bases from V and 4 from J; bases not matched to a gene: 2. This CDR3 has 15 amino acids.

This clone was counted a single time. The chain links TRBV11-3 to TRBJ2-1; no reliable D call. Per germline, CDR1 SGHNT and CDR2 YENEEA. This CDR3 has 14 amino acids. The ends were cut back, 1 base at V and 3 bases at J, with 7 bases in the middle. CDR3 amino acids: CASSLGGNYNEQFF. The CDR3 DNA follows: TGTGCCAGCAGCTTAGGAGGTAACTACAATGAGCAGTTCTTC.

This chain connects TRBV30 to TRBJ2-7, with D unclear. Germline V gene data show CDR1 as GTSNPN and CDR2 as SVGIG (reference sequence). This CDR3 is built from 18 residues. V was pared by 3 bases and J by 3 bases, with 27 bases between. As DNA, the CDR3 is TGTGCCTGGAGGACTTACGGTGGCTCCTCCCGAAGAGACTACGAGCAGTACTTC. Translated: CAWRTYGGSSRRDYEQYF.

The J gene is TRBJ2-2, the V gene TRBV7-3; maybe TRBD2 (5 bases). Trimming took off 2 bases at V and 5 bases at J, with 6 bases between the two ends. There are 13 residues in the CDR3. Germline lookup yields CDR1 SGHTA and CDR2 FQGTGA. Written as DNA, the CDR3 is TGTGCCAGCAGCTTAGAGGGAACCGGGGAGCTGTTTTTT. Translating gives CASSLEGTGELFF.

This chain connects TRBV19 to TRBJ1-4, with a tentative D call TRBD1 (5 bases). Germline V gene lookup returns CDR1 LNHDA and CDR2 SQIVND (reference sequence). Between the trimmed V and J ends, which lost 6 bases and 6 bases, there was a span of 20 bases. The CDR3 loop spans 16 amino acids. The CDR3, as DNA: TGTGCCAGTAGATCGCCGGGACTAGATAGAGATGAAAAACTGTTTTTT. Amino acid sequence: CASRSPGLDRDEKLFF. Together with reference TRBV19 and TRBJ1-4, the CDR3 gives the full variable domain: DGGITQSPKYLFRKEGQNVTLSCEQNLNHDAMYWYRQDPGQGLRLIYYSQIVNDFQKGDIAEGYSVSREKKESFPLTVTSAQKNPTAFYLCASRSPGLDRDEKLFFGSGTQLSVL.

The chain couples TRBV9 to TRBJ2-1; a possible D gene is TRBD2 (6 bases). The V end lost 4 bases, the J end lost 1 base, and 24 bases lay between the germline ends. The CDR3 consists of 19 residues. From germline, CDR1 is SGDLS and CDR2 YYNGEE. CDR3 sequence reads: CASSPSAGRPILSYNEQFF. CDR3 nucleotides: TGTGCCAGCAGCCCATCGGCGGGGCGGCCTATCCTTTCCTACAATGAGCAGTTCTTC.

Only one count was recorded for this clone. The J gene is TRBJ2-6, the V gene TRBV1; the listed D gene, TRBD2, was not tested against the DNA. TRBV1 is termed a pseudogene. There are 19 residues in the CDR3. CDR3: CTSSQDKRGNISGANVLTF. The DNA of the CDR3 is TGCACCAGCAGCCAAGATAAAAGAGGCAACATCTCTGGGGCCAACGTCCTGACTTTC.

Here the CDR3 reads CASSSTRGSSYNEQFF. The CDR3 DNA reads TGTGCCAGCAGTTCTACTCGCGGGAGCTCCTACAATGAGCAGTTCTTC. The chain employs TRBV6-6 and TRBJ2-1, with TRBD2 matching over 7 bases. Trimming cost V 4 bases and J 0 bases; bases outside gene matches: 6. Germline lookup yields CDR1 MNHNY and CDR2 SVGAGI (reference sequence). There are 16 residues in the CDR3.

The V and J genes are TRBV9 and TRBJ1-1; TRBD1 is a possible D gene (5 bases). Trimming took off 0 bases at V and 5 bases at J, with 11 bases between the two ends. Germline V CDR1 and CDR2: SGDLS, YYNGEE. This CDR3 is 14 amino acids long. The CDR3, as DNA: TGTGCCAGCAGCGTAGATCCGGGGGATACTGAAGCTTTCTTT. It yields the protein CASSVDPGDTEAFF.

The chain has TRBV6-5 and TRBJ2-2, with 7 positions matching TRBD1. The V and J ends lost 8 bases and 1 base, in that order; junction bases with no gene match: 1. Germline V gives CDR1 MNHEY, CDR2 SVGAGI. The CDR3 extends over 13 amino acids. DNA for the CDR3: TGTGCCAGCCGGACAGGGAACACCGGGGAGCTGTTTTTT. Encoded protein: CASRTGNTGELFF.

The V and J genes are TRBV30 and TRBJ1-5; tentative D call: TRBD1 (5 bases). The CDR3 covers 14 residues. Trimming pared 0 bases from V and 7 bases from J, leaving 13 bases between. Germline V lookup: CDR1 GTSNPN, CDR2 SVGIG (reference sequence). The CDR3 DNA reads TGTGCCTGGAGTGTATCCGGGGGTTGGCAGCCCCAGCATTTT. Protein sequence: CAWSVSGGWQPQHF.

This clone was observed once. V and J are TRBV4-1 and TRBJ2-1; D gene unclear. Germline CDR1 MGHRA, CDR2 YSYEKL. CDR3 length equals 16 residues. The ends were cut back, 3 bases at V and 5 bases at J, with 17 bases in the middle. The CDR3 DNA is TGCGCCAGCAGCCAGCTGGGGAAGAGTCTTCACAATGAGCAGTTCTTC. Its protein is CASSQLGKSLHNEQFF.

This clone was picked up a small number of times. The V gene is TRBV9, the J gene TRBJ1-1; 8 bases align to TRBD1. The CDR3 is 17 residues long. Germline V CDR1 and CDR2: SGDLS, YYNGEE. V was pared by 0 bases and J by 4 bases, with 11 bases of the junction left unmatched. The CDR3 coding sequence is TGTGCCAGCAGCGTAGACCCCGCAGGGGGCAGCGTCACTGAAGCTTTCTTT. Its translation: CASSVDPAGGSVTEAFF.

This clone was observed once. This chain links TRBV7-9 with TRBJ2-1, with D perhaps TRBD2 (6 bases). The CDR3 runs to 17 residues. Germline V gene sequence: CDR1 SEHNR, CDR2 FQNEAQ (reference sequence). The V end was cut by 0 bases, the J end by 8 bases, with 20 bases between. In nucleotides, the CDR3 is TGTGCCAGCAGCTTAGCCCTGGGACTCCCAAGTGAAGATGAGCAGTTCTTC. The encoded protein is CASSLALGLPSEDEQFF.

V is TRBV30 and J is TRBJ2-5; maybe TRBD1 (6 bases). Germline CDR1 and CDR2: GTSNPN and SVGIG (reference sequence). The ends were cut back, 3 bases at V and 5 bases at J, with 13 bases in the middle. The CDR3 has 13 residues. The CDR3 is CAWSYRVQETQYF. Written as DNA, the CDR3 is TGTGCCTGGAGCTACAGGGTCCAGGAGACCCAGTACTTC.

The V and J genes are TRBV5-4 and TRBJ2-3, with D unclear. Trimming stripped 4 bases from V and 2 bases from J, with 14 bases between. Germline values: CDR1 SGHNT, CDR2 YYREEE (reference sequence). The CDR3 runs 15 residues. DNA of the CDR3: TGTGCCAGCAGCCGCCGTCAGGAGAACACAGATACGCAGTATTTT. Its protein product is CASSRRQENTDTQYF.

This CDR3 reads CASQDSAKNIQYF. The CDR3, as DNA: TGTGCCAGCCAGGACAGCGCCAAAAACATTCAGTACTTC. The chain uses TRBV19 and TRBJ2-4; possibly TRBD1 for D (6 bases). Germline loops: CDR1 LNHDA, CDR2 SQIVND (reference sequence). This CDR3 contains 13 residues. The V gene lost 9 bases and the J gene lost 1 base, with 10 bases spanning the gap. Full variable domain (remainder filled in from reference TRBV19 and TRBJ2-4): DGGITQSPKYLFRKEGQNVTLSCEQNLNHDAMYWYRQDPGQGLRLIYYSQIVNDFQKGDIAEGYSVSREKKESFPLTVTSAQKNPTAFYLCASQDSAKNIQYFGAGTRLSVL.

The J gene is TRBJ1-3, the V gene TRBV13; D is undetermined. There are 14 residues in the CDR3. V lost 3 bases and J 4 bases, leaving 10 bases between the germline ends. CDR1 is PRHDT, CDR2 FYEKMQ, per germline (reference sequence). CDR3 loop: CASSFRSSGNTIYF. The CDR3 nucleotides read TGTGCCAGCAGCTTTAGGAGTAGCGGAAACACCATATATTTT.

The rearrangement uses TRBV7-3 and TRBJ2-2, with D uncertain. Trimming removed 0 bases at V and 2 bases at J, with 7 bases between. Germline-derived CDR1 and CDR2 are SGHTA and FQGTGA. This CDR3 has 15 amino acids. The CDR3 reads CASSLTMGNTGELFF. CDR3 coding DNA: TGTGCCAGCAGCTTAACGATGGGAAACACCGGGGAGCTGTTTTTT.